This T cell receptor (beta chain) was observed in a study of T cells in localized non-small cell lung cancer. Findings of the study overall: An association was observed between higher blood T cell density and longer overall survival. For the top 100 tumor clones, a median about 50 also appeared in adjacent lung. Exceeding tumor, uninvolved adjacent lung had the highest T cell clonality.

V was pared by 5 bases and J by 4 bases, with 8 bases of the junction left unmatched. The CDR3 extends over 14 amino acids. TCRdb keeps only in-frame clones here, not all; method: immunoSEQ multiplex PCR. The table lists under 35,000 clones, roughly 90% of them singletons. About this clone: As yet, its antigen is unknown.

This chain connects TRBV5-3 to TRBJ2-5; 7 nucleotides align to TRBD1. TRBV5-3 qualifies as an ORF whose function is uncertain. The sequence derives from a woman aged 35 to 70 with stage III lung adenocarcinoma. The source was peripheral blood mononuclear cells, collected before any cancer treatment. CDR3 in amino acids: CARRPTGKRETQYF. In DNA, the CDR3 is TGTGCCAGAAGACCGACAGGGAAGCGAGAGACCCAGTACTTC.